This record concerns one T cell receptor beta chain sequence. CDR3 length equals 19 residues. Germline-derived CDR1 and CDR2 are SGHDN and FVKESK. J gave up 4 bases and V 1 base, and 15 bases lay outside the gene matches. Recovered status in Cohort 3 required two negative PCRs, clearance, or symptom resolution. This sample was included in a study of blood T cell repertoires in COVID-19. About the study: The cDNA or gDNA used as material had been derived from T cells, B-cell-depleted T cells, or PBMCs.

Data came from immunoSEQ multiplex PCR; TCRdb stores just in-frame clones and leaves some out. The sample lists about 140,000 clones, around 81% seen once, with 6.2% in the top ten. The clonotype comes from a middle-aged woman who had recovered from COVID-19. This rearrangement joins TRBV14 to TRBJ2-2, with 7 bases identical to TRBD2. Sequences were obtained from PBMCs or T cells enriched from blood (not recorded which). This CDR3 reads CASSQVGERGLVFTGELFF. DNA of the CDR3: TGTGCCAGCAGCCAAGTTGGCGAGCGGGGCCTCGTGTTCACCGGGGAGCTGTTTTTT.